This T cell receptor beta chain was sequenced in a study of vaccination and CD4 T cells after COVID-19. Study information: Six males and four females, two Hispanic, made up the convalescents. Overlapping spike peptides of SARS-CoV-2, HCoV-NL63, HCoV-OC43 and HCoV-229E were used, and cells were stimulated with them.

By proportion, this clonotype is medium-sized. Its antigen is unknown. The Oncomine TCR Beta short-read assay generated sequence data from the DNA of cultured CD4+ T cells. TCRdb ran MiXCR on the PCR reads and lists one entry per CDR3 protein. This table holds about 14,000 distinct CDR3 sequences, around 55% found once. This sample's treatment: approximately nine-day PBMC culture with coronavirus spike peptide pools or control peptides (ViraFEST assay). Each well held a few million PBMCs in IL-2 (about 10 IU/ml) medium with 10 ug/ml peptide pools. The source of this sequence is a human donor who had recovered from COVID-19. Sequences were derived from CD4+ T cells from blood, cultured in vitro, sampled before SARS-CoV-2 vaccination.

CDR3 loop: CAWSGAPMGETQYF. DNA for the CDR3: TGTGCCTGGAGTGGAGCGCCTATGGGGGAGACCCAGTACTTC. The chain uses TRBV30 and TRBJ2-5; D remains unclear. CDR3 length equals 14 residues. V was pared by 1 base and J by 5 bases, with 14 bases between. Germline loops: CDR1 GTSNPN, CDR2 SVGIG (reference sequence).